What follows are 23 T cell receptor beta chains derived from one specimen sequenced in a study of CD8 T cells in ankylosing spondylitis. Study results and caveats: Roughly eight highly homologous variants made up a TCR beta motif that seemed to typify ankylosing spondylitis blood.

MiXCR, applied by TCRdb to the 5' RACE reads, yields one record per CDR3 protein. The sample holds over 700,000 distinct CDR3 sequences; roughly 19% are singletons and the top ten take 19%. These receptors' targets are unknown. Material for sequencing was blood, either unsorted or a sorted T cell fraction (not recorded which). All receptors derive from a male donor with ankylosing spondylitis.

In its sample, this clonotype was seen a few times. The chain is built from TRBV12-3 or TRBV12-4 and TRBJ2-5; 8 nucleotides match TRBD2. Trimming took 8 bases from V and 2 from J; bases not matched to a gene: 10. The CDR3 has 15 amino acids. The CDR3 here is CASGVAGTQQETQYF. The CDR3 coding sequence is TGTGCCAGCGGGGTAGCGGGGACACAACAAGAGACCCAGTACTTC.

The chain combines TRBV6-1 with TRBJ1-6, with 7 bases identical to TRBD1. The CDR3 runs 14 residues. J gave up 10 bases and V 7 bases, and 10 bases lay outside the gene matches. Germline values: CDR1 MNHNS, CDR2 SASEGT. The CDR3 region has the DNA TGTGCCAGCACTCAAGGGGGCCTAAAGTCACCCCTCCACTTT. Residues: CASTQGGLKSPLHF.

This chain links TRBV7-6 with TRBJ2-5, with 9 bases fitting TRBD2. Losses at the gene ends were 5 bases for V and 2 bases for J; bases not matched to a gene: 9. Germline-derived CDR1 and CDR2 are SGHVS and FNYEAQ. The CDR3 has 16 amino acids. CDR3 in DNA: TGTGCCAGCAGCGTAATAGCGGGAGCAGGACAAGAGACCCAGTACTTC. The encoded protein is CASSVIAGAGQETQYF.

The J gene is TRBJ1-1, the V gene TRBV29-1; TRBD1 is a possible D gene (5 bases). V lost 3 bases and J lost 4, with 12 bases in between. CDR3 length: 13 residues. Germline lookup yields CDR1 SQVTM and CDR2 ANQGSEA. In nucleotides, the CDR3 is TGCAGCGTTGATTGGGTTGGGGGCACTGAAGCTTTCTTT. Its translation is CSVDWVGGTEAFF.

The chain employs TRBV15 and TRBJ2-2; D gene uncertain. The length of the CDR3 is 13 residues. CDR1 and CDR2 from the germline V gene are LNHNV and YYDKDF (reference sequence). V gave up 6 bases and J gave up 2 bases, with 7 bases separating them. CDR3 amino acids: CATSFFNTGELFF. As DNA, the CDR3 is TGTGCCACCAGTTTTTTTAACACCGGGGAGCTGTTTTTT. The complete variable domain, with remaining parts taken from reference TRBV15 and TRBJ2-2, reads DAMVIQNPRYQVTQFGKPVTLSCSQTLNHNVMYWYQQKSSQAPKLLFHYYDKDFNNEADTPDNFQSRRPNTSFCFLDIRSPGLGDTAMYLCATSFFNTGELFFGEGSRLTVL.

This clonotype was found a few times. V and J are TRBV29-1 and TRBJ1-1, with a possible D match to TRBD1 (6 bases). Germline V gene data show CDR1 as SQVTM and CDR2 as ANQGSEA. V was cut by 3 bases and J by 6 bases, with 17 bases left in between. The CDR3 totals 14 residues. The CDR3 is CSVEPPTGTSEAFF. CDR3 DNA sequence: TGCAGCGTTGAGCCCCCTACAGGGACATCTGAAGCTTTCTTT.

This clonotype came up many times. A junction boundary mismatches the germline segment, possibly from a read error. CDR3 protein: CASSQAGNTGELFF. The CDR3 coding sequence is TGCGCCAGCAGCCAAGCAGGGAACACCGGGGAGCTGTTTTTT. The chain uses TRBV3-1 and TRBJ2-2, with no clear D. The CDR3 is made up of 14 amino acids. The germline V gene has CDR1 LGHDT and CDR2 YNNKEL (reference sequence).

This clonotype came up a few times. The V call is TRBV12-3 or TRBV12-4, the J call TRBJ1-1, with a weak D call TRBD1 (5 bases). CDR3 length equals 15 residues. V gave up 4 bases and J gave up 3 bases, with 15 bases separating them. CDR3 bases: TGTGCCAGCAGTTGGGGAGACTTGGGGGACACTGAAGCTTTCTTT. Its protein product is CASSWGDLGDTEAFF.

The rearrangement joins TRBV7-2 to TRBJ1-4, with 10 bases matching TRBD1. V was pared by 5 bases and J by 3 bases, with 9 bases of the junction left unmatched. The CDR3 runs to 17 residues. Germline V lookup: CDR1 SGHTA, CDR2 FQGNSA. This CDR3 reads CASSPSGQGTSNEKLFF. CDR3 nucleotides: TGTGCCAGCAGCCCATCGGGACAGGGGACCTCTAATGAAAAACTGTTTTTT.

This clonotype was found a few times. The chain uses TRBV6-5 and TRBJ1-1, with D unclear. This CDR3 is built from 14 residues. Per the germline V gene, CDR1 is MNHEY and CDR2 is SVGAGI. Trimming removed 2 bases from V and 4 bases from J, with 11 bases in between. The CDR3 reads CASSYKDSRTEAFF. CDR3 in DNA: TGTGCCAGCAGTTACAAGGATAGTCGCACTGAAGCTTTCTTT.

V gene TRBV20-1 combines with J gene TRBJ2-2; no reliable D call. Trimming took 5 bases from V and 5 from J, leaving 18 bases between them. The CDR3 contains 15 residues. The germline gives CDR1 DFQATT, CDR2 SNEGSKA (reference sequence). The chain's CDR3 is CSAPSPGQRTGELFF. The CDR3 DNA reads TGCAGTGCTCCAAGCCCGGGCCAGCGAACCGGGGAGCTGTTTTTT.

The rearrangement links TRBV5-6 to TRBJ2-1; D possibly corresponds to TRBD1 (6 bases). Trimming removed 5 bases at V and 5 bases at J, with 8 bases between. From germline, CDR1 is SGHDT and CDR2 YYEEEE. CDR3 length: 12 amino acids. The CDR3, as DNA: TGTGCCAGCAGAGACAGGAACAATGAGCAGTTCTTC. It yields the protein CASRDRNNEQFF.

Only a few counts were recorded for this clonotype. This chain uses TRBV4-3 with TRBJ1-4, with TRBD1 matching over 7 bases. Trimming cost V 1 base and J 8 bases; bases outside gene matches: 4. CDR1 is LGHNA, CDR2 YSLEER, per germline. CDR3 length equals 14 residues. The DNA for the CDR3 is TGCGCCAGCAGCCAAGTCCCGGGACAGGAAAAACTGTTTTTT. It translates to CASSQVPGQEKLFF.

This clonotype was recorded a few times. The J gene is TRBJ1-5, the V gene TRBV7-9; TRBD1 matches at 7 bases. Germline CDR1 reads SEHNR; CDR2 reads FQNEAQ (reference sequence). The CDR3 is 15 residues long. V lost 6 bases to trimming and J lost 1 base; unmatched junction nucleotides: 6. Here the CDR3 reads CASSPGQSSNQPQHF. In DNA, the CDR3 is TGTGCCAGCAGTCCGGGACAGTCGAGCAATCAGCCCCAGCATTTT.

This clonotype was picked up a small number of times. The chain carries TRBV27 and TRBJ2-7; possibly TRBD1 or TRBD2 for D (5 bases each). The germline V gene encodes CDR1 MNHEY and CDR2 SMNVEV (reference sequence). V lost 1 base and J lost 6, with 10 bases in between. There are 13 residues in the CDR3. The CDR3 is CASSLFVGTEQYF. The CDR3 nucleotides read TGTGCCAGCAGTTTATTCGTGGGGACCGAGCAGTACTTC.

This clonotype was found a few times. The genes are TRBV20-1 and TRBJ1-2; 8 nucleotides match TRBD1. Germline assignment: CDR1 DFQATT and CDR2 SNEGSKA (reference sequence). V was clipped by 6 bases and J by 4 bases; unmatched bases: 10. The CDR3 extends over 14 amino acids. This CDR3 reads CSAPSDRASYGYTF. The CDR3 bases are TGCAGTGCCCCCTCGGACAGGGCCTCCTATGGCTACACCTTC.

This clonotype was seen a handful of times. The J gene is TRBJ2-2, the V gene TRBV9; the match to TRBD1 covers 9 bases. The V and J ends lost 4 bases and 4 bases, in that order; junction bases with no gene match: 8. Looked up from germline, CDR1 is SGDLS and CDR2 is YYNGEE. The CDR3 covers 16 residues. CDR3 coding DNA: TGTGCCAGCAGCCCCCACAGGGGGCCGGGCACCGGGGAGCTGTTTTTT. Translated, it gives CASSPHRGPGTGELFF.

The chain couples TRBV10-3 to TRBJ2-1; 10 nucleotides line up with TRBD2. Germline CDR1 is ENHRY and CDR2 is SYGVKD. Unmatched junction bases numbered 4, after V lost 0 bases and J lost 2 bases. The CDR3 has 17 amino acids. The CDR3: CAISESSGGTTYNEQFF. The CDR3, as DNA: TGTGCCATCAGTGAGTCTAGCGGGGGGACGACCTACAATGAGCAGTTCTTC.

This sequence joins TRBV10-3 and TRBJ2-5; D is perhaps TRBD1 (7 bases). Germline CDR1 is ENHRY and CDR2 is SYGVKD. The CDR3 is 14 residues long. Trimming cost V 10 bases and J 5 bases, with 20 bases left between them. CDR3 protein: CATRAEGAGETQYF. The CDR3 DNA reads as TGTGCCACCAGGGCGGAGGGGGCGGGTGAGACCCAGTACTTC.

The chain uses TRBV9 and TRBJ2-7, with TRBD1 identical over 7 bases. Germline CDR1 and CDR2: SGDLS and YYNGEE. The ends lost 0 bases at V and 1 base at J; junction bases unmatched: 4. The CDR3 has 15 amino acids. The CDR3 loop reads CASSVGTGSSYEQYF. CDR3 sequence (DNA): TGTGCCAGCAGCGTAGGGACAGGTTCTTCCTACGAGCAGTACTTC.

This clonotype was observed a few times. The chain recombines TRBV12-3 or TRBV12-4 with TRBJ2-1; weak D call: TRBD1 (5 bases). The CDR3 consists of 13 residues. Between the trimmed V and J ends, which lost 4 bases and 9 bases, there was a span of 13 bases. CDR3 region: CASSSPQGSEQFF. CDR3 in DNA: TGTGCCAGCAGTTCCCCGCAGGGATCTGAGCAGTTCTTC.

The chain couples TRBV30 to TRBJ2-2; 8 bases map to TRBD1. Trimming at V came to 2 bases and at J to 6 bases, leaving 2 bases not matched to a gene. In germline, CDR1 is GTSNPN, CDR2 SVGIG (reference sequence). The CDR3 extends over 13 amino acids. CDR3 DNA: TGTGCCTGGAGTTACAGGGGGGCCGGGGAGCTGTTTTTT. This translates into CAWSYRGAGELFF.

This clonotype was recorded a few times. V gene TRBV20-1 combines with J gene TRBJ1-2; TRBD1 agrees at 7 bases. The CDR3 contains 13 residues. The germline gives CDR1 DFQATT, CDR2 SNEGSKA (reference sequence). V was clipped by 6 bases and J by 2 bases; unmatched bases: 6. DNA for the CDR3: TGCAGTGCGCCGGGACAGACAAACTATGGCTACACCTTC. It translates to CSAPGQTNYGYTF.